This record concerns one T cell receptor beta chain sequence. This entry is derived from a study of blood T cell repertoires in COVID-19. Study summary: Samples came from the United States, Italy and Spain, spanning acute and convalescent COVID-19.

Germline CDR1 and CDR2: MNHNY and SVGAGI (reference sequence). The CDR3 runs 11 residues. Trimming took off 5 bases at V and 14 bases at J, with 10 bases between the two ends. The method was immunoSEQ multiplex PCR; TCRdb's version includes in-frame clones alone and lacks a portion of them. The data show roughly 110,000 clones, more than 85% seen once. The source of this sequence is a human donor with acute or convalescent COVID-19. The donor label of this sample is uncertain. The specimen sequenced was peripheral blood. The chain employs TRBV6-6 and TRBJ1-6; D is ambiguous. The CDR3 reads CASSQTSTLHF. DNA of the CDR3: TGTGCCAGCAGTCAAACTAGCACCCTCCACTTT.